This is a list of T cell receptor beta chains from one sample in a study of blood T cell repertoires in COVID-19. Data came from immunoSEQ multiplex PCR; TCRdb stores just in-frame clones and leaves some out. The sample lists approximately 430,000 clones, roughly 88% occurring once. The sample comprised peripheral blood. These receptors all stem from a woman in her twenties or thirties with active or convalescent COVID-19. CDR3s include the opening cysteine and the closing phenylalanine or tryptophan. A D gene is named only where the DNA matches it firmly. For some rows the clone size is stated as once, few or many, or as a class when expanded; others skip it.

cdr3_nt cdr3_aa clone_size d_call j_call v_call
TGTGCCAGCAGCCAAGGTCCAGGGTTCCTCCTGGATACGCAGTATTTT CASSQGPGFLLDTQYF once . TRBJ2-3 TRBV3-1/TRBV3-2
TGTGCCAGCAGCAGGGAGGCTGAAGCTTTCTTT CASSREAEAFF . . TRBJ1-1 TRBV6-5
TGTGCCAGTAGTATCGGGACAGGGGACTCACCCCTCCACTTT CASSIGTGDSPLHF . TRBD1 TRBJ1-6 TRBV19
TGTGCCAGCAGCACCCGGGACAAGCTATCAAGCTCTGGAAACACCATATATTTT CASSTRDKLSSSGNTIYF . . TRBJ1-3 TRBV7-9
TGCGCCAGCAGCCATCAGTGGACAGGGAAGACGAACACCGGGGAGCTGTTTTTT CASSHQWTGKTNTGELFF . TRBD1 TRBJ2-2 TRBV4-1
TGTGCCAGCAGCTCAAACAGGGGAGATACGCAGTATTTT CASSSNRGDTQYF . TRBD1 TRBJ2-3 TRBV7-6
TGCGCCAGCAGCCAACCAACGGGTGCTAGCGGGGGGCATCGTTCCTACGAGCAGTACTTC CASSQPTGASGGHRSYEQYF . TRBD2 TRBJ2-7 TRBV4-1
TGTGCCAGCAGCGACGCGAGGCTGTCGGGCAATCAGCCCCAGCATTTT CASSDARLSGNQPQHF . . TRBJ1-5 TRBV21-1
TGTGCCAGCAGTGACCCGTTTAAAGCGGGTCTATACGAGCAGTACTTC CASSDPFKAGLYEQYF . . TRBJ2-7 TRBV2
TGTGCCAGCAGAGACAGGGGGATGGCTCAGCCCCAGCATTTT CASRDRGMAQPQHF . TRBD1 TRBJ1-5 TRBV6-5
TGTGCCAGCAGCGGGGGCGGTGGCTCCTACAATGAGCAGTTCTTC CASSGGGGSYNEQFF . . TRBJ2-1 TRBV5-4
TGTGCCAGAGGGACAGGGGGCCTAGGGACTAATGAAAAACTGTTTTTT CARGTGGLGTNEKLFF . TRBD1 TRBJ1-4 TRBV2
TGTGCCACCAGCTCGGATCCCGGCGGCTATGGCTACACCTTC CATSSDPGGYGYTF . . TRBJ1-2 TRBV15
TGTGCCAGCAGTTTGAAGTGGGGGCGGCAAGAGACCCAGTACTTC CASSLKWGRQETQYF . . TRBJ2-5 TRBV27
TGCGCCAGCAGCTTGGTGGTTCTAGGGAACACTGAAGCTTTCTTT CASSLVVLGNTEAFF . . TRBJ1-1 TRBV5-1
TGCGCCAGCAGCGGCGGGACTACAGATACGCAGTATTTT CASSGGTTDTQYF . . TRBJ2-3 TRBV5-1
TGTGCCAGCAGTGACCCAGGTCAACCCCAGCATTTT CASSDPGQPQHF . . TRBJ1-5 TRBV6-1
TGTGCCAGCCGGGACTTCCTATGGGCCCAGCATTTT CASRDFLWAQHF few . TRBJ1-5 TRBV6-5
TGTGCCAGTAGTATTGGGACAGTGAACACTGAAGCTTTCTTT CASSIGTVNTEAFF . TRBD1 TRBJ1-1 TRBV19
TGCGCCAGCAGCCAAGTCCCAGGGGACGACAATCAGCCCCAGCATTTT CASSQVPGDDNQPQHF . . TRBJ1-5 TRBV4-1
TGTGCCAGCAGCCCAGAGACAGGGGGGACCCAGTACTTC CASSPETGGTQYF once TRBD1 TRBJ2-5 TRBV3-1/TRBV3-2
TGTGCCAGCAGCTTGCGGGACCCCGGGACAGGGAGGGAAAAACTGTTTTTT CASSLRDPGTGREKLFF . TRBD1 TRBJ1-4 TRBV7-8
TGTGCCAGCAGTTACCCGGGACACCAGAACACTGAAGCTTTCTTT CASSYPGHQNTEAFF once . TRBJ1-1 TRBV6-7
TGTGCCAGCTCCACAACCTCGACAGGGGGCAATCAGCCCCAGCATTTT CASSTTSTGGNQPQHF . TRBD1 TRBJ1-5 TRBV18
TGTGCCAGCAGCGCCATAACCGCGGGGCTATACAATGAGCAGTTCTTC CASSAITAGLYNEQFF . . TRBJ2-1 TRBV3-1/TRBV3-2
TGTGCCAGCAGCTTAGAGCCGGGACAGGGGTTATATGGCTACACCTTC CASSLEPGQGLYGYTF . TRBD1 TRBJ1-2 TRBV11-2
TGTGCCAGCAGCCCCGGACAGGGAAATTCACCCCTCCACTTT CASSPGQGNSPLHF . TRBD1 TRBJ1-6 TRBV5-8
TGTGCCAGCAGTTACTATATAAGTCGGTCCGCGGCCCGCACAGATACGCAGTATTTT CASSYYISRSAARTDTQYF . . TRBJ2-3 TRBV6-2/TRBV6-3
TGTGCCAGTAGTACCCTTGATAGGACAAACGGATCCGGAAACACCATATATTTT CASSTLDRTNGSGNTIYF . . TRBJ1-3 TRBV19
TGTGCCAGCAGTTGGCGGGGTGGCGGTACAACTAATGAAAAACTGTTTTTT CASSWRGGGTTNEKLFF once . TRBJ1-4 TRBV5-4
TGCGCCAGCACCCACCCCCGGAGGATGAACACTGAAGCTTTCTTT CASTHPRRMNTEAFF . . TRBJ1-1 TRBV23-1
TGTGCCAGCAGCCGGGGGAGCACTGAAGCTTTCTTT CASSRGSTEAFF . . TRBJ1-1 TRBV11-3
TGTGCCAGCAGCTTAGATCCCTCGGGGAGATGGAACACTGAAGCTTTCTTT CASSLDPSGRWNTEAFF . . TRBJ1-1 TRBV11-2
TGTGCCATCAGTGATTACTCTGGAAACACCATATATTTT CAISDYSGNTIYF few . TRBJ1-3 TRBV10-3
TGTGCCAGCAGTCAACTAGAGGTCACGCAGTATTTT CASSQLEVTQYF . . TRBJ2-3 TRBV6-2/TRBV6-3
TGCGCCAGCAGCTTGGCAGGGGCAGGCATGAACACTGAAGCTTTCTTT CASSLAGAGMNTEAFF . . TRBJ1-1 TRBV5-1
TGTGCCACCAGTGACCGGACAGGGGACGGCTACACCTTC CATSDRTGDGYTF . TRBD1 TRBJ1-2 TRBV24-1
TGTGCCAGCAGTGCGGTGGAAGGGGCCCAATATAATTCACCCCTCCACTTT CASSAVEGAQYNSPLHF few . TRBJ1-6 TRBV25-1
TGTGCCAGCAGGGGAGGCACTGAAGCTTTCTTT CASRGGTEAFF . . TRBJ1-1 TRBV6-5
TGTGCCAGCAGTAAATCGGGATTGAGAGTCCTCGCGGGAGAAGGCCTAGAGACCCAGTACTTC CASSKSGLRVLAGEGLETQYF . TRBD2 TRBJ2-5 TRBV27
TGCGCCAGCAGTCAAGTACAGCGGGACCTATTGAACTATGGCTACACCTTC CASSQVQRDLLNYGYTF . . TRBJ1-2 TRBV23-1
TGTGCCAGCCTTAGCAAAAAACTGTTTTTT CASLSKKLFF . . TRBJ1-4 TRBV14
TGCGCCAGCAGCTTGGTATCGGGAAACACTGAAGCTTTCTTT CASSLVSGNTEAFF . . TRBJ1-1 TRBV5-1
TGTGCCAGCAGCTTAAGGGACAATCTTTCTGGCTACACCTTC CASSLRDNLSGYTF . . TRBJ1-2 TRBV11-2
TGCGCCAGCAGCCCCAGACAGGGGAGCTACGAGCAGTACTTC CASSPRQGSYEQYF . TRBD1 TRBJ2-7 TRBV5-1
TGTGCCACGGGGGTAGCGGGGGACCTAGGTACGCAGTATTTT CATGVAGDLGTQYF . TRBD2 TRBJ2-3 TRBV5-4
TGTGCCAGCAGTGAAGAGGCAGGGACTAACTATGGCTACACCTTC CASSEEAGTNYGYTF . . TRBJ1-2 TRBV6-4
TGTGCCATCAGTGAGCCGGCCGGGACAGACGACTATGGCTACACCTTC CAISEPAGTDDYGYTF . TRBD1 TRBJ1-2 TRBV10-3
TGTGCCAGCAGCTTGGGAGCGGTCGGACGGAATAATTCACCCCTCCACTTT CASSLGAVGRNNSPLHF . . TRBJ1-6 TRBV5-6
TGTGCCAGCAGCTTAAGTCTGGGCAGTAACTATGGCTACACCTTC CASSLSLGSNYGYTF . . TRBJ1-2 TRBV7-8
TGTGCCAGCAGCTTAGCGGATAGCGGCACAGATACGCAGTATTTT CASSLADSGTDTQYF many . TRBJ2-3 TRBV7-9
TGTGCCAGTGGCATACAGATTCGGAGCAATCAGCCCCAGCATTTT CASGIQIRSNQPQHF . . TRBJ1-5 TRBV19
TGTGCCAGTAGAGAACCCGAGCGGGACCCTGGAAACACCATATATTTT CASREPERDPGNTIYF . . TRBJ1-3 TRBV19
TGTGCCAGCTCACCACTGGCGTCCCCGGGACAGCGGGAGCAGTACTTC CASSPLASPGQREQYF . TRBD1 TRBJ2-7 TRBV18
TGTGTCAGTAGTCACCCCCCAGGGAACACTGAAGCTTTCTTT CVSSHPPGNTEAFF . . TRBJ1-1 TRBV19
TGTGCCAGTAGTCCTCGGGACAGGAGGGAAGCTTTCTTT CASSPRDRREAFF . TRBD1 TRBJ1-1 TRBV19
TGCGCCAGCAGTGATTCTCCTGGGGCCGGCGAAAAACTGTTTTTT CASSDSPGAGEKLFF . . TRBJ1-4 TRBV10-1
TGTGCCAGCTCATCTGGGACAGGGAGCTACGAGCAGTACTTC CASSSGTGSYEQYF once TRBD1 TRBJ2-7 TRBV18
TGTGCCAGCAGTCGTACACAGGGGGCGGGAGAGACCCAGTACTTC CASSRTQGAGETQYF . TRBD1 TRBJ2-5 TRBV5-4